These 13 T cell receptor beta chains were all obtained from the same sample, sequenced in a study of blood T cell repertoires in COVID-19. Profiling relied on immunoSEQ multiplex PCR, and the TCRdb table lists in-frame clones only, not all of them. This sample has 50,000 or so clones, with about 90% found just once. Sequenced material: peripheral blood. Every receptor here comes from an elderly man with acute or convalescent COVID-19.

This CDR3 is CASSLVSGDTQYF. The CDR3 nucleotides are TGTGCCAGCAGCTTGGTGTCGGGAGATACGCAGTATTTT. V usage is TRBV5-6 and J usage is TRBJ2-3; D gene uncertain. Trimming pared 0 bases from V and 5 bases from J, leaving 7 bases between. The germline V gene encodes CDR1 SGHDT and CDR2 YYEEEE. This CDR3 region has 13 residues.

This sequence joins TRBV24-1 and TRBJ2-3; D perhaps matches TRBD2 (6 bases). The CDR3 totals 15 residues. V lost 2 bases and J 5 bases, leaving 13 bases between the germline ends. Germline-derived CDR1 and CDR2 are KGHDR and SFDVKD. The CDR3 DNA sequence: TGTGCCACCAGTGATTCGGGGGTTCAGGGAGATACGCAGTATTTT. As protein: CATSDSGVQGDTQYF.

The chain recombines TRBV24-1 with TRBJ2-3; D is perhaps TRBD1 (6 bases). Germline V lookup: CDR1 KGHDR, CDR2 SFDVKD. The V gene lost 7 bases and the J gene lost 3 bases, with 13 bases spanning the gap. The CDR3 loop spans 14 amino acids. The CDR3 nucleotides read TGTGCCACCAGAAGAACAGGGTCTACAGATACGCAGTATTTT. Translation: CATRRTGSTDTQYF.

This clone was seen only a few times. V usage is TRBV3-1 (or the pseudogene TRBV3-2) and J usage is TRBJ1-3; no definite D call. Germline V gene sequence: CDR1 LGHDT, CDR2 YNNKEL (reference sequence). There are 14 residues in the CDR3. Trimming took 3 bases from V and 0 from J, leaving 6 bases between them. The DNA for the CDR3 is TGTGCCAGCAGCCAGCAGTACTCTGGAAACACCATATATTTT. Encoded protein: CASSQQYSGNTIYF.

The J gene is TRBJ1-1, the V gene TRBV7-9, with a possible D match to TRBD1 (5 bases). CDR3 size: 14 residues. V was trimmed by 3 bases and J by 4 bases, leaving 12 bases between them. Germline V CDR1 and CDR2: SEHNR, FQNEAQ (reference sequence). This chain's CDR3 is CASSFIGGSTEAFF. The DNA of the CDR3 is TGTGCCAGCAGCTTCATCGGGGGGAGCACTGAAGCTTTCTTT.

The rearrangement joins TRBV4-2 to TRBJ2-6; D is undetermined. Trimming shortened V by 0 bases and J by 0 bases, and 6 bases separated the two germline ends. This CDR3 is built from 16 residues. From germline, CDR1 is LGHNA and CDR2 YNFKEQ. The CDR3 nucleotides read TGTGCCAGCAGCCAAGATAGCTCCTCTGGGGCCAACGTCCTGACTTTC. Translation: CASSQDSSSGANVLTF.

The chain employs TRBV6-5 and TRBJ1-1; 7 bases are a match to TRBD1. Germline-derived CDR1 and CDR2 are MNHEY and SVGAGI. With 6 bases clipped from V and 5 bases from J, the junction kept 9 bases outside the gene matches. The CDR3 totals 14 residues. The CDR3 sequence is CASSETGFQTEAFF. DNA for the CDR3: TGTGCCAGCAGCGAGACAGGGTTTCAGACTGAAGCTTTCTTT.

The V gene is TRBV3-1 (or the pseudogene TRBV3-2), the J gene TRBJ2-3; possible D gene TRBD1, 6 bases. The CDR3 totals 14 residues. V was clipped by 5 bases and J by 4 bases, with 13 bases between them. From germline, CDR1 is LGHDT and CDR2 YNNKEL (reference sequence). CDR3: CASSSSTGPDTQYF. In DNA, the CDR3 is TGTGCCAGCAGCTCGTCCACAGGGCCAGATACGCAGTATTTT.

The CDR3, as DNA: TGTGCCAGCAGTACCCAGGGAGGCCCCGGGTCACCCCTCCACTTT. It encodes CASSTQGGPGSPLHF. The chain recombines TRBV28 with TRBJ1-6; a weak D match, TRBD1 (5 bases). The CDR3 has 15 amino acids. The V gene's germline CDR1 is MDHEN and CDR2 SYDVKM. V was cut by 5 bases and J by 10 bases, with 18 bases left in between.

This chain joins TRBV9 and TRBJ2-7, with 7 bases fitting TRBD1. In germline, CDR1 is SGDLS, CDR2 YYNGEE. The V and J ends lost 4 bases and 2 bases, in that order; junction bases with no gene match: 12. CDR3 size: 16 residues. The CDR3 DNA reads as TGTGCCAGCAGCCCTCCCCCCCGGGACAGCACCTACGAGCAGTACTTC. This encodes CASSPPPRDSTYEQYF.

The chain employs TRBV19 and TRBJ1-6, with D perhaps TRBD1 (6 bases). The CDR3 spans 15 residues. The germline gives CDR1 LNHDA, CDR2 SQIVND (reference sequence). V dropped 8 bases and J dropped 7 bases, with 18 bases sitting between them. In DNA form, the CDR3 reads TGTGCCAGTGGAAGTAGTAGCAGGGGAAATTCACCCCTCCACTTT. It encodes CASGSSSRGNSPLHF.

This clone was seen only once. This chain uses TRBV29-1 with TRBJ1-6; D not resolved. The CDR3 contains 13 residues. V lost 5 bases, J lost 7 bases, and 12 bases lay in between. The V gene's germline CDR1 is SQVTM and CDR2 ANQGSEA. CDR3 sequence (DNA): TGCAGCGTTAGCATGGAGAAAAATTCACCCCTCCACTTT. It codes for CSVSMEKNSPLHF.

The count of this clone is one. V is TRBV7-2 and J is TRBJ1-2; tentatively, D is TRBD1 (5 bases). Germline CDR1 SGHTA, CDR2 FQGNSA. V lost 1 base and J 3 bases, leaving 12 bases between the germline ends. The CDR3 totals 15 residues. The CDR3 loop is CASSLGQGGDYGYTF. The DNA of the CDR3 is TGTGCCAGCAGCTTAGGTCAGGGAGGGGACTATGGCTACACCTTC.